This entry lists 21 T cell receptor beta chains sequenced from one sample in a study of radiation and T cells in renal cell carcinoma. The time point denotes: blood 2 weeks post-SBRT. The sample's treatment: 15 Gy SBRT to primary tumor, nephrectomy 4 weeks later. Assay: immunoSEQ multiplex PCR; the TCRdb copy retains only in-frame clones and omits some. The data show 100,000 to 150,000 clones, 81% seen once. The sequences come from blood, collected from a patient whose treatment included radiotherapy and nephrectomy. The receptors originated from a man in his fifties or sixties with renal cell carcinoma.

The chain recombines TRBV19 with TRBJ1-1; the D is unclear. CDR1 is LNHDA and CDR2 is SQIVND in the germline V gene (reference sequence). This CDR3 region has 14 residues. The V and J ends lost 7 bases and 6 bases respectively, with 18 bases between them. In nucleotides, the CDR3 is TGTGCCAGTACCCTGGGTCTAAAGGGCCCTGAAGCTTTCTTT. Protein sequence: CASTLGLKGPEAFF.

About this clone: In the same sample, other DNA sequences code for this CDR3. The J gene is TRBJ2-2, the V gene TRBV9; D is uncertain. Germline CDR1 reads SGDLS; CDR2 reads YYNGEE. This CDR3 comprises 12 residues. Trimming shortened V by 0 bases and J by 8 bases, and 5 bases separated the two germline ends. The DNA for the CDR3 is TGTGCCAGCAGCGTAGTGGCGGGGGAGCTGTTTTTT. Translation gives CASSVVAGELFF.

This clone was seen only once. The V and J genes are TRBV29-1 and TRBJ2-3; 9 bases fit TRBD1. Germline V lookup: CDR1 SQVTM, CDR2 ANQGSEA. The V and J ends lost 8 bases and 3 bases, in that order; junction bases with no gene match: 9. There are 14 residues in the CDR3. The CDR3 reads CSIRDRDWTDTQYF. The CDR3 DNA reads TGCAGCATCCGGGACAGGGATTGGACAGATACGCAGTATTTT.

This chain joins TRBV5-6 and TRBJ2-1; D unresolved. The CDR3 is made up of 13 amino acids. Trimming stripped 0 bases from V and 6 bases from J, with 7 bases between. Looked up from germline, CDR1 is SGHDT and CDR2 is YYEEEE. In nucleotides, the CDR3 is TGTGCCAGCAGCTTGGGGGTAGCCAATGAGCAGTTCTTC. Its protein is CASSLGVANEQFF.

CDR3 sequence reads: CASSYTPGQGNTEAFF. The CDR3 DNA follows: TGTGCCAGCAGTTACACACCGGGACAGGGGAACACTGAAGCTTTCTTT. The chain links TRBV6-5 to TRBJ1-1, with 9 nucleotides matching TRBD1. Germline V gene sequence: CDR1 MNHEY, CDR2 SVGAGI. The CDR3 consists of 16 residues. J gave up 1 base and V 2 bases, and 5 bases lay outside the gene matches.

The CDR3 reads CAWSVSLTGVTQYF. For the CDR3, the DNA is TGTGCCTGGAGTGTAAGTTTGACAGGGGTTACGCAGTATTTT. V is TRBV30 and J is TRBJ2-3; 8 bases map to TRBD1. CDR1 GTSNPN and CDR2 SVGIG come from the germline V gene (reference sequence). V lost 0 bases to trimming and J lost 8 bases; unmatched junction nucleotides: 7. The CDR3 contains 14 residues.

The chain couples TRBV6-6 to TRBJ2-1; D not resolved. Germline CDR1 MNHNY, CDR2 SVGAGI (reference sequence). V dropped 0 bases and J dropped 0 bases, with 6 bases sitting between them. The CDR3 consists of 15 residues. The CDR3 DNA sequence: TGTGCCAGCAGTTACTCTAGTGTCTCCTACAATGAGCAGTTCTTC. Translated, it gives CASSYSSVSYNEQFF.

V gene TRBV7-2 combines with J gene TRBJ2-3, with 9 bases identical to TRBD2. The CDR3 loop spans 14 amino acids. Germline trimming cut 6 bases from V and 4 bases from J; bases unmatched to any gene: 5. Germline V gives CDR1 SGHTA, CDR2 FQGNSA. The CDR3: CASSSGRVADTQYF. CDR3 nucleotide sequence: TGTGCCAGCAGTAGCGGGAGAGTCGCAGATACGCAGTATTTT.

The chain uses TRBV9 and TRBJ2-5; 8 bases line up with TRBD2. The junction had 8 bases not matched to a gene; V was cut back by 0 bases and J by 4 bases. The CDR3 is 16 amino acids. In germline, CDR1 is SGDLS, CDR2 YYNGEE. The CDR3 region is CASSVGDSGIGETQYF. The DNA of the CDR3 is TGTGCCAGCAGCGTAGGGGATAGCGGGATCGGAGAGACCCAGTACTTC.

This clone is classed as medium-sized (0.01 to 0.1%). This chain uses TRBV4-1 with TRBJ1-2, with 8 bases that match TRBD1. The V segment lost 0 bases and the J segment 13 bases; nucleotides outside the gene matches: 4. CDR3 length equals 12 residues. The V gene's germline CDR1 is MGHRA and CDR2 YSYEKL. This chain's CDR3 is CASSQEQGVGTF. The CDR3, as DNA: TGCGCCAGCAGCCAAGAACAGGGGGTTGGCACCTTC.

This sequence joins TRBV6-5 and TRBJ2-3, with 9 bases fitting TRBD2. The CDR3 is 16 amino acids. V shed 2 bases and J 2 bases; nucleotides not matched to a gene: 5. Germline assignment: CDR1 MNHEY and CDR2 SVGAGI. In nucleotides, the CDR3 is TGTGCCAGCAGTTACAGGCTAGCGGGGATCACAGATACGCAGTATTTT. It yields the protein CASSYRLAGITDTQYF.

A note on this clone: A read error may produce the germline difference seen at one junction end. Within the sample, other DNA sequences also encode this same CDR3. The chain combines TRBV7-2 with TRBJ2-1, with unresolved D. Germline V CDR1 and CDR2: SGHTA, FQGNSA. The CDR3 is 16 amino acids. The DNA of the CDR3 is TGCGCCAGCAGCTTAGACCGGTTAAGCTCCTACAATGAGCAGTTCTTC. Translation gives CASSLDRLSSYNEQFF.

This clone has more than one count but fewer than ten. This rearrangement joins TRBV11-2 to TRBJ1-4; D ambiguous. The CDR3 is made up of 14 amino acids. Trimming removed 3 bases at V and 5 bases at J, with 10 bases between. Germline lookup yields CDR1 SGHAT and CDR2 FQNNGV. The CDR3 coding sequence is TGTGCCAGCAGCTTTTCGTCCGGGAATGAAAAACTGTTTTTT. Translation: CASSFSSGNEKLFF.

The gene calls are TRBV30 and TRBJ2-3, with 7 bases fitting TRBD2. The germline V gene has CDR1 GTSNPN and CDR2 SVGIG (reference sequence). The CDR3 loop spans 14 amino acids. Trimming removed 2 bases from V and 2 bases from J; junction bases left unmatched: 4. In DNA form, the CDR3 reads TGTGCCTGGAGTTTCAGCGGGGTCACAGATACGCAGTATTTT. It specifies CAWSFSGVTDTQYF.

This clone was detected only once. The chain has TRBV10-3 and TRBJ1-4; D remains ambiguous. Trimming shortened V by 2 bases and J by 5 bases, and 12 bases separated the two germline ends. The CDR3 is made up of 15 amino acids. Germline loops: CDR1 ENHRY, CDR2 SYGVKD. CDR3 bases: TGTGCCATCAGTGAGCAGACAAGACCGAATGAAAAACTGTTTTTT. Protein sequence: CAISEQTRPNEKLFF.

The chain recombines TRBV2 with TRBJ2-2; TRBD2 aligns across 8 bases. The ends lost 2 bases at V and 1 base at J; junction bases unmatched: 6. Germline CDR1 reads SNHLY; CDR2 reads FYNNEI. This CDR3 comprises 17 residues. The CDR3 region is CASSEFSLAGNTGELFF. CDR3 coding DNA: TGTGCCAGCAGTGAATTTAGTCTAGCGGGGAACACCGGGGAGCTGTTTTTT.

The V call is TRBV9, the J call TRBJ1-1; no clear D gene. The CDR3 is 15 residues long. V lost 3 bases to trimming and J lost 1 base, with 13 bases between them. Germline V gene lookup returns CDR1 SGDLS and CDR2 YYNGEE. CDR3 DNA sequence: TGTGCCAGCAGCGCCTTGGGTGGGCCGAACACTGAAGCTTTCTTT. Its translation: CASSALGGPNTEAFF. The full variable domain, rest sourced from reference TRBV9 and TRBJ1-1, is DSGVTQTPKHLITATGQRVTLRCSPRSGDLSVYWYQQSLDQGLQFLIQYYNGEERAKGNILERFSAQQFPDLHSELNLSSLELGDSALYFCASSALGGPNTEAFFGQGTRLTVV.

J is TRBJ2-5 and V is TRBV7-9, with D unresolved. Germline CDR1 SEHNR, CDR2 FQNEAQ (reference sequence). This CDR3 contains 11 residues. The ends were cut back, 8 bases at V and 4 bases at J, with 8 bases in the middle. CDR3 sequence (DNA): TGTGCCAGCGGTGAAGGAGAGACCCAGTACTTC. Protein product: CASGEGETQYF.

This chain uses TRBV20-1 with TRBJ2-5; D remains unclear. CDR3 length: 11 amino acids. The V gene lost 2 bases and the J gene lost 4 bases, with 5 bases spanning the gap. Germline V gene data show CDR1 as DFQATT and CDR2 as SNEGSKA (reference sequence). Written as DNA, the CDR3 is TGCAGTGCTAGAAACAGAGAGACCCAGTACTTC. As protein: CSARNRETQYF.

CDR3 DNA: TGTGCCACCGGGGAGGGGGCACGGGAGCAGTACTTC. Protein: CATGEGAREQYF. This chain joins TRBV28 and TRBJ2-7; D may correspond to TRBD1 or TRBD2 (7 bases each). V was trimmed by 10 bases and J by 7 bases, leaving 17 bases between them. Germline CDR1 MDHEN, CDR2 SYDVKM. CDR3 size: 12 residues.

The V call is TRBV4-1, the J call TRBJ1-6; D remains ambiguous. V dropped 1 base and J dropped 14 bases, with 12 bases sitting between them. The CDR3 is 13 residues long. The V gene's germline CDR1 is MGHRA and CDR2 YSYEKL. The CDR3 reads CASSQGTVGTLHF. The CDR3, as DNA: TGCGCCAGCAGCCAAGGGACGGTGGGCACCCTCCACTTT.